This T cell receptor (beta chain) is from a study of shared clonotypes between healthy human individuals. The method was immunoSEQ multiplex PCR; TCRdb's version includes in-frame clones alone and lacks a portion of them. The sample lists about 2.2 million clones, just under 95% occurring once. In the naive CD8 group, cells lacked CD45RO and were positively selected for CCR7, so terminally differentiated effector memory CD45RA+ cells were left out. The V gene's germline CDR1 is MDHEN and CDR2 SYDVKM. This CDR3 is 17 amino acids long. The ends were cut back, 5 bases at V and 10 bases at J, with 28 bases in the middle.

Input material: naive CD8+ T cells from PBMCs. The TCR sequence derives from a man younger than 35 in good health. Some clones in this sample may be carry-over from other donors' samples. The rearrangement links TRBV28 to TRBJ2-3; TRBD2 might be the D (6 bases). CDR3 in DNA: TGTGCCAGCAGTCTGCCTGGGGTAGCGGTAGCGATTGGACCGCAGTATTTT. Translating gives CASSLPGVAVAIGPQYF.